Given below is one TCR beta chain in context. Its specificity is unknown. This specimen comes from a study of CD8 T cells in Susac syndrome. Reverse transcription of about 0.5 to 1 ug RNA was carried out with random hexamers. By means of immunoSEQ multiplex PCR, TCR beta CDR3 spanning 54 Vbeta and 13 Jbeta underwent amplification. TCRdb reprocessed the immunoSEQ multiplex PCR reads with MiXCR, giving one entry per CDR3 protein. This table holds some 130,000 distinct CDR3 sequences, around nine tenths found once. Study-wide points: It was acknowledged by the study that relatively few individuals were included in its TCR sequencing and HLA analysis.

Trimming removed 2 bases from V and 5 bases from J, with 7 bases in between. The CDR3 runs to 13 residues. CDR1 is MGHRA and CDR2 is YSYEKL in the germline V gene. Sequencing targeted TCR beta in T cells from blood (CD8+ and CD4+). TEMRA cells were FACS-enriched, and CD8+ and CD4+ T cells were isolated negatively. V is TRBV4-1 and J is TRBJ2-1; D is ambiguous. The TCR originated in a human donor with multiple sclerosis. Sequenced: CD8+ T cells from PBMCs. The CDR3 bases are TGCGCCAGCAGCCAACTTCGGAACAATGAGCAGTTCTTC. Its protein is CASSQLRNNEQFF.